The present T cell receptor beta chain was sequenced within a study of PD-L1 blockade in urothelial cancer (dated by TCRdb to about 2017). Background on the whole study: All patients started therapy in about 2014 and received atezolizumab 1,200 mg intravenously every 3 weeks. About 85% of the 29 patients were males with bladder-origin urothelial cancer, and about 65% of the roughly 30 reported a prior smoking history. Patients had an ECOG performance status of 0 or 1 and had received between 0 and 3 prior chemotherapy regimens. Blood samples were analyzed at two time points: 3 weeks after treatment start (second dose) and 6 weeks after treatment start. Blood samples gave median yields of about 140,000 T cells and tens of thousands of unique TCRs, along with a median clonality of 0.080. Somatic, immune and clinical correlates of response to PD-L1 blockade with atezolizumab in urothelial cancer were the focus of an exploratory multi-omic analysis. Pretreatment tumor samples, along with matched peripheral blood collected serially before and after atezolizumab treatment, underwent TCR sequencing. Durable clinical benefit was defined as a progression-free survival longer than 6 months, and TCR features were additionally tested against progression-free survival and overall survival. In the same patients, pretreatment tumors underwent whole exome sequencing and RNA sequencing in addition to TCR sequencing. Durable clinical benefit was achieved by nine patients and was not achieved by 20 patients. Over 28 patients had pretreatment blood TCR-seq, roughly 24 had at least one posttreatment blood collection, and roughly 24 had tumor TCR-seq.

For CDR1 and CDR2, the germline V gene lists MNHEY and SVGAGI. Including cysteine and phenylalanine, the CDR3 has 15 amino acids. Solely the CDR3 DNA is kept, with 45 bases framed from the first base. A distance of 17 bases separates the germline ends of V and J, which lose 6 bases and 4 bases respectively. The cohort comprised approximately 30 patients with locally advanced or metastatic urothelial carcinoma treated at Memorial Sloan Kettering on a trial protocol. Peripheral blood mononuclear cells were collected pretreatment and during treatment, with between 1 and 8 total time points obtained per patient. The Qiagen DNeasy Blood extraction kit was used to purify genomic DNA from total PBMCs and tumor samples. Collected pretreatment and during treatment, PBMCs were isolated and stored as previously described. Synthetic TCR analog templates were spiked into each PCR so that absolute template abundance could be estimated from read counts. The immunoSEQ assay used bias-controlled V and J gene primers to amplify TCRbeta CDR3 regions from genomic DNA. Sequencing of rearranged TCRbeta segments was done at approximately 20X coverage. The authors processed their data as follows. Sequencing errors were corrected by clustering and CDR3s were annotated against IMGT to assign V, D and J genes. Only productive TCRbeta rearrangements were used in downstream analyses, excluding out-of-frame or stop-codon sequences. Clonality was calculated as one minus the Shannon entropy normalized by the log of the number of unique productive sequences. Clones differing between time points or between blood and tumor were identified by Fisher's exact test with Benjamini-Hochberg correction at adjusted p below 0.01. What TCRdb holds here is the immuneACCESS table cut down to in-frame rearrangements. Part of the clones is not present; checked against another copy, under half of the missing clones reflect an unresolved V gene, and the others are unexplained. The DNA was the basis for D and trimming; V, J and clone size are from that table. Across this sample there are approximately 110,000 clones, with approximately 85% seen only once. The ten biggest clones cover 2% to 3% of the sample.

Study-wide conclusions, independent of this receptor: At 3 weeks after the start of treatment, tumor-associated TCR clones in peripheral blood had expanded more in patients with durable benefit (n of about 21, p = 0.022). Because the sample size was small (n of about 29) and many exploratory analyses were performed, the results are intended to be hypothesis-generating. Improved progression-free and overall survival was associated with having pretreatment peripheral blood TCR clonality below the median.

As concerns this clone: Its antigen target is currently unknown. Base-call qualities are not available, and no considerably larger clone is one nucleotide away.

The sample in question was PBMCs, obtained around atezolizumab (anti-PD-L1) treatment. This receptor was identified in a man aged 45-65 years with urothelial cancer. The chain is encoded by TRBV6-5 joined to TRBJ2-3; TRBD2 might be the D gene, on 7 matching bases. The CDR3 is CASRDGGGGADTQYF. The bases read TGTGCCAGCAGAGACGGGGGAGGGGGTGCAGATACGCAGTATTTT.